This T cell receptor beta chain was captured in a study of blood T cells in healthy people across ages (dated by TCRdb to the mid-2010s). Regarding the complete study: Template switching captured roughly one uniquely barcoded TCR beta cDNA molecule per two T cells in model experiments. The study measured age-related changes in TCR beta repertoire diversity using deep sequencing normalized with unique cDNA molecular identifiers. The donors were divided into four age groups: young (average about 16 years), middle-aged (roughly 40), aged (approximately 59) and long-lived (about 90). To avoid experimental bias, donors of different ages were randomly spread across the sequencing lanes. The study analyzed two additional independent replicas of 1 million unique cDNA reads from the same blood draw for two donors, one aged 18 to 30 and one aged 80 or older.

This clonotype was detected a few times. This receptor's antigen is unknown. No much larger clonotype is one base removed from it; base qualities were not supplied. Receptor libraries were prepared by 5' RACE. Sequencing took place on an Illumina HiSeq 2500. The second PCR ran for about 7 to 11 cycles and used a J-beta primer mix along with a sample-barcoded 5' primer. A template-switch 5' adaptor carrying 12 random nucleotides introduced a unique molecular identifier onto each TCR beta cDNA molecule. At least 3 million CDR3-containing paired-end reads were obtained from each sample. First-strand cDNA synthesis was performed from all RNA using the Mint cDNA synthesis kit, with priming by a TRBC-specific oligonucleotide. All cDNA was treated with uracil-DNA glycosylase and then went through a first 18-cycle PCR with the universal primers M1SS and BC2_uni_R. The original pipeline was this. For normalization, 1 million high-quality reads were randomly selected from each sample, with every read carrying a distinct molecular identifier. Reads with shared molecular identifiers were discarded instead of being binned into consensus sequences. MiTCR, run with a Q25 quality threshold and the strictest error-elimination algorithm, handled CDR3 identification, clonotype clustering and error correction. Lower-bound total TCR beta diversity was estimated with a nonparametric unseen species model using Euler transformation. TCRdb redid the processing of the public reads, applying fastp at Q25 and MiXCR, and retained in-frame beta chains. Each entry is one CDR3 protein sequence, shown with its most common DNA and genes. The authors' filters were not applied to this entry. The sample table shows 850,000 to 1,000,000 distinct CDR3 sequences, and approximately 50% are seen once. The ten largest clones capture about a fifth of the sample.

CDR1 DFQATT and CDR2 SNEGSKA were looked up in the germline V gene (reference sequence). CDR3 length: 15 amino acids, cysteine to phenylalanine. CDR3 DNA only is kept here, 45 bases in frame from base 1. After removal of 1 base from V and 6 bases from J, the junction retains 8 bases not matched to a gene. General findings and caveats noted by the study authors: As age increased, observed TCR beta diversity per million T cells dropped in a roughly linear way, and a significant reduction was already evident by age 40. Compared with the aged group, the long-lived group had more naive CD4+ T cells, fewer expanded clones and increased TCR diversity, suggesting age selection. There was a strong correlation between observed TCR beta diversity and the percentage of naive T cells measured by flow cytometry. Because the CMV infection status of the donors was unknown, age-related changes in expanded clonotypes may potentially have been confounded. Bulk unsorted PBMC profiling prevented conclusive comparison of naive and antigen-experienced compartments. Total diversity estimates from one million sequenced T cells were considered lower bounds and underestimates.

Donors were approximately 42 systemically healthy Caucasian individuals from Russia aged roughly 6 to 100 years. Each donor gave approximately 9.4 milliliters of peripheral blood, drawn into EDTA-treated Vacutainer tubes. Ficoll-Paque density-gradient centrifugation was used to isolate PBMCs, with at least 7 million obtained per sample. Total RNA was extracted from PBMCs with Trizol reagent, with at least 6 micrograms obtained per sample. For every donor, flow cytometry on a PBMC aliquot measured the percentage of naive CD45RAhigh/CD27high T cells. The chain couples TRBV20-1 to TRBJ2-3, and TRBD2 matches 9 of the central bases. This TCR derives from an older woman in good health. The sample comprised blood. The CDR3: CSARVGGRGGDTQYF. The DNA is as follows: TGCAGTGCTAGAGTTGGCGGGAGGGGCGGGGATACGCAGTATTTT.